This T cell receptor (beta chain) stems from a study of molecular identifiers for immune sequencing clone quantification. For bulk TCR libraries, previously described methods and listed TCR primers were used. MiXCR, run by TCRdb on the PCR reads, gives a single entry per CDR3 protein. The sample lists some 650,000 distinct CDR3 sequences; 20% were seen once. Trimming cost V 1 base and J 1 base, with 7 bases left between them. This CDR3 contains 14 residues. Germline CDR1 is MNHEY and CDR2 is SMNVEV (reference sequence). The clonotype comes from a human donor in good health. Some libraries in this study had Jurkat cell RNA spiked in. Sequencing input: naive CD8+ T cells from blood, with Jurkat cell RNA spiked in. Stated subset: FACS-sorted CD8+CD4-CCR7+CD45RA+ naive T cells. The chain carries TRBV27 and TRBJ1-1; D remains ambiguous. The CDR3 coding sequence is TGTGCCAGCAGTTTATACGGGCCGAACACTGAAGCTTTCTTT. This codes for CASSLYGPNTEAFF.